Described below is a single T cell receptor beta chain sequence and its context. The antigen it binds to is not known. No base-level quality is on record; no much larger clone is a single base apart. Ficoll-Paque density gradient centrifugation was the method used to isolate PBMCs. TCRdb names Illumina NovaSeq 6000 as the instrument used. cDNA libraries for TCRalpha and TCRbeta were prepared by 5'RACE using constant-segment primers, with sample barcodes and unique molecular identifiers added. RNA was extracted from every sample with Trizol reagent. Library amplification was performed in two PCR steps, and a second sample barcode and Illumina TruSeq adapters were introduced in the second step. Sequencing of libraries was performed on an Illumina NovaSeq with 2 x 150 bp paired-end reads. In the source study's methods: Demultiplexing of reads and collapsing into UMI-guided consensus sequences were performed with migec v1.2.7. With mixcr v2.1.11, UMI consensuses were aligned to TRA and TRB V and J templates and assembled into clonotypes. A clonotype was counted as expanded or contracted only when both edgeR and NoisET called the clonotype significant, with the noise models trained on biological replicates. For edgeR calls, a false discovery rate-adjusted p below 0.01 and a log2 fold-change threshold of 1 were applied. As an exploratory analysis of dynamics, max-normalized trajectories of the 1000 most abundant clonotypes were examined by PCA with hierarchical clustering. Separately sequenced CD4+ and CD8+ repertoires were used to assign a CD4 or CD8 phenotype to each responding clone. In TCRdb, the public reads were trimmed at Q25 with fastp and aligned with MiXCR, with productive beta chains retained. Each entry is one CDR3 protein sequence, shown with its most common DNA and genes. It is TCRdb's table, rather than the study itself, that gives the V and J calls and clone size. This sample comprises around 470,000 distinct CDR3 sequences, roughly 20% of them detected only once. Of the sample, about 8.1% falls within the top ten clones.

From the cysteine up to the phenylalanine, the CDR3 has a length of 17 residues. CDR3 DNA only is kept here, 51 bases in frame from base 1. CDR1 and CDR2 are read off the germline V gene (reference sequence) as MNHNY and SVGAGI. V and J lose 5 bases and 0 bases, and a span of 17 bases separates them. This sample was taken from a study of T-cell memory formation after mild COVID-19 (TCRdb year 2021). About the study as a whole: TCR sequence clusters from the two donors were found to be largely donor specific. In a couple of donors, T-cell clones that expanded and contracted after mild COVID-19 were tracked by sequencing TCRalpha and TCRbeta repertoires over time. The cohort comprised two young, previously healthy adult volunteers, one female and one male. The investigation overall reported the following: Some responding clones were detected in pre-infection memory, which suggested that pre-existing cross-reactive memory T cells had joined the SARS-CoV-2 response. The study covered only a couple of mild cases, and larger cohorts including severe cases with pre-infection samples were considered necessary. Balanced CD4/CD8 phenotypes were observed for clones contracting from day 15 to 85, whereas a bias towards CD4+ was observed for a second wave of clones expanding from day 15 to 37. SARS-CoV-2 specificity of the second-wave clones peaking on day 37 was not confirmed. Contracting CD4+ clones were located mainly in the CM and EM memory subsets, whereas CD8+ clones were found to be enriched in EMRA.

The chain links TRBV6-6 with TRBJ1-3; a tentative D match to TRBD1 spans 5 bases. Sequencing was carried out using PBMCs or a T cell subset sorted from them (not recorded which). The sequence came from an adult woman who had mild COVID-19 (a few samples of this study predate the infection). The sample titles of this study are shuffled in the database, so cell type and time point are left out; the donor was told from shared clones. CDR3 protein: CASSQTGGLDSGNTIYF. Here is the DNA: TGTGCCAGCAGTCAAACTGGGGGATTGGACTCTGGAAACACCATATATTTT.